This T cell receptor (beta chain) derives from a study of early T cells in non-severe SARS-CoV-2 infection. As part of library construction, unique molecular identifiers were attached to individual cDNA molecules. Via MiXCR, TCRdb re-called the 5' RACE reads, giving one row per CDR3 protein. The data show some 64,000 distinct CDR3 sequences, with 10% seen just once and 15% to 17% held by the top ten. The CDR3 is made up of 16 amino acids. J was trimmed by 3 bases and V by 4 bases; bases with no gene match: 10. Germline CDR1 and CDR2: MNHEY and SVGAGI. This clonotype came up many times. V is TRBV6-5 and J is TRBJ2-7, with 9 nucleotides matching TRBD2. The source material was whole blood, sampled at baseline. The receptor was derived from an adult who was a healthcare worker with PCR-confirmed SARS-CoV-2 infection or an uninfected control (not recorded which). The CDR3 region is CASSSEAGGPSYEQYF. The CDR3, as DNA: TGTGCCAGCAGTTCAGAGGCGGGAGGGCCGAGCTACGAGCAGTACTTC.